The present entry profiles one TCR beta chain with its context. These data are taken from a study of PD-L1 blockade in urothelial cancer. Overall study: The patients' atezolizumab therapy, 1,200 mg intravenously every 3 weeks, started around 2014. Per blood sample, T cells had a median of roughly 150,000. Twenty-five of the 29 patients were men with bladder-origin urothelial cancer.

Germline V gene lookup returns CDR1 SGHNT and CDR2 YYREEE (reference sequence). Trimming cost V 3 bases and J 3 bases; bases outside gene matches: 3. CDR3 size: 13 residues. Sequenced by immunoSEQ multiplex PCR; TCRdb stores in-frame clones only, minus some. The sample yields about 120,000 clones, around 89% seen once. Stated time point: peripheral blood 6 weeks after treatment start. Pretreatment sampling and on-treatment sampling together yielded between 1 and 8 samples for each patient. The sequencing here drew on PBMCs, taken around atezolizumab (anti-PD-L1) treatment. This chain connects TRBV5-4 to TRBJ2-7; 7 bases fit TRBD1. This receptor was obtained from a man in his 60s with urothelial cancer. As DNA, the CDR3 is TGTGCCAGCAGCTCCTGGACAGGCTACGAGCAGTACTTC. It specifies CASSSWTGYEQYF.